The T cell receptor (beta chain) described here comes from a study of cytomegalovirus exposure and HLA in healthy donors. This table comes from immunoSEQ multiplex PCR, and its TCRdb copy is limited to in-frame clones, with some not included. The table has a few hundred thousand clones, just over 85% seen once. The CDR3 has 17 residues. The germline V gene encodes CDR1 MNHNS and CDR2 SASEGT. Trimming pared 4 bases from V and 4 bases from J, leaving 23 bases between. V gene TRBV6-1 combines with J gene TRBJ2-7, with a tentative D call TRBD2 (7 bases). Sequenced material: PBMCs. This TCR was recovered from a woman aged 18-29 years in good health and CMV-seronegative. CDR3 sequence: CASSVPSRGEGGYEQYF. CDR3 nucleotide sequence: TGTGCCAGCAGTGTCCCCTCAAGGGGGGAGGGGGGATACGAGCAGTACTTC.